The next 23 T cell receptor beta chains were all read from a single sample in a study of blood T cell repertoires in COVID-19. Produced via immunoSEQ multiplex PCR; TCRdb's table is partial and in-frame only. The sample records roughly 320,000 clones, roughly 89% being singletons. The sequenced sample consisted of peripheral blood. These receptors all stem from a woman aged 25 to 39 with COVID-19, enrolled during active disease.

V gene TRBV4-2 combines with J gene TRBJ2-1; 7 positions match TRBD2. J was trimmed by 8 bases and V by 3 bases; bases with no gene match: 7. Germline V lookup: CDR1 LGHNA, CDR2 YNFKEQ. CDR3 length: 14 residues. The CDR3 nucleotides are TGTGCCAGCAGCCACGGAAGCGGGGTCTATGAGCAGTTCTTC. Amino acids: CASSHGSGVYEQFF.

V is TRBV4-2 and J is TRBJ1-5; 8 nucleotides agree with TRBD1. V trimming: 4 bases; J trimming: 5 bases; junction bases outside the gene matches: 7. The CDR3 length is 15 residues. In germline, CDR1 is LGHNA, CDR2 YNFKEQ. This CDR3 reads CASSLGTGGHQPQHF. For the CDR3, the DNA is TGTGCCAGCAGCCTGGGGACAGGAGGGCATCAGCCCCAGCATTTT.

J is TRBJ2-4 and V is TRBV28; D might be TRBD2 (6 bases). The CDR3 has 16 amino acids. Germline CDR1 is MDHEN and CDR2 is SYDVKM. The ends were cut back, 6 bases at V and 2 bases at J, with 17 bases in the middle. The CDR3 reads CASSLGQGGTKNIQYF. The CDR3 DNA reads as TGTGCCAGCAGCTTAGGGCAGGGAGGAACCAAAAACATTCAGTACTTC. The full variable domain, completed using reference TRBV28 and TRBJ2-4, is DVKVTQSSRYLVKRTGEKVFLECVQDMDHENMFWYRQDPGLGLRLIYFSYDVKMKEKGDIPEGYSVSREKKERFSLILESASTNQTSMYLCASSLGQGGTKNIQYFGAGTRLSVL.

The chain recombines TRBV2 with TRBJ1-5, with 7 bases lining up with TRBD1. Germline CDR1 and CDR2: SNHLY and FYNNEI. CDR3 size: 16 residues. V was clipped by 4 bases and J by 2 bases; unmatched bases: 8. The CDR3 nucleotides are TGTGCCAGCAGTGGATCAACAGGGGTACGCAATCAGCCCCAGCATTTT. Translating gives CASSGSTGVRNQPQHF.

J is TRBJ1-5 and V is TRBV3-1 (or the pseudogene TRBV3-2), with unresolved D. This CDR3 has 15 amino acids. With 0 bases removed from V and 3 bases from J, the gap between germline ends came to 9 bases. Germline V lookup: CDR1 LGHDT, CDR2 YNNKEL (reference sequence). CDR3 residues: CASSQDRGTNQPQHF. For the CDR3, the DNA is TGTGCCAGCAGCCAAGATCGGGGTACCAATCAGCCCCAGCATTTT.

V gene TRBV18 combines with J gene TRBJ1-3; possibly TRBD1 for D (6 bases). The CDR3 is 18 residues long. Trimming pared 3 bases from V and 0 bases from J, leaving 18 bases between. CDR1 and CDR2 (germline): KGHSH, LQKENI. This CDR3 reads CASSPVRLQGYSGNTIYF. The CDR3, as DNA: TGTGCCAGCTCACCGGTCAGGCTACAGGGATACTCTGGAAACACCATATATTTT.

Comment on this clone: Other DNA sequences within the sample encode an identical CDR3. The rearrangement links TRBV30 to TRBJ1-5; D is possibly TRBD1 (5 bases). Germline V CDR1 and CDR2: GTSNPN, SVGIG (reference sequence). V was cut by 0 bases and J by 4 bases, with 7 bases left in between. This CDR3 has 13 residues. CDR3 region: CAWSVGGNQPQHF. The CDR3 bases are TGTGCCTGGAGTGTGGGGGGGAATCAGCCCCAGCATTTT.

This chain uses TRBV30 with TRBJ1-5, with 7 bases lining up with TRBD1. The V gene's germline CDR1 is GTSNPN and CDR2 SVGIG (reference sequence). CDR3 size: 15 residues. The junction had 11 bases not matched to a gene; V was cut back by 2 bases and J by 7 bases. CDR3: CAWSRPDRVEQPQHF. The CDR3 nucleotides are TGTGCCTGGAGTAGACCCGACAGGGTAGAACAGCCCCAGCATTTT. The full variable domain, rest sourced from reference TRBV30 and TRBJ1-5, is SQTIHQWPATLVQPVGSPLSLECTVEGTSNPNLYWYRQAAGRGLQLLFYSVGIGQISSEVPQNLSASRPQDRQFILSSKKLLLSDSGFYLCAWSRPDRVEQPQHFGDGTRLSIL.

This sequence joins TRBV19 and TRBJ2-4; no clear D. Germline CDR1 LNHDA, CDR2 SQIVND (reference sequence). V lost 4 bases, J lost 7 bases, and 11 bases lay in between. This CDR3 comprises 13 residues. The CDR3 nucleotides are TGTGCCAGTAGTAAGGTGGTCGGGAACATTCAGTACTTC. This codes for CASSKVVGNIQYF. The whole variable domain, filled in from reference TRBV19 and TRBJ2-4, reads DGGITQSPKYLFRKEGQNVTLSCEQNLNHDAMYWYRQDPGQGLRLIYYSQIVNDFQKGDIAEGYSVSREKKESFPLTVTSAQKNPTAFYLCASSKVVGNIQYFGAGTRLSVL.

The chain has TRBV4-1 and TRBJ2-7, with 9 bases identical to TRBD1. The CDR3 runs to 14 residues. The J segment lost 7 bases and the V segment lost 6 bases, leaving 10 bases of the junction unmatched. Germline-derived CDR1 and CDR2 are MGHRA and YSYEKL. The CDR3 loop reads CASRPPGQGQEQYF. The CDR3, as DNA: TGCGCCAGCAGACCACCGGGACAGGGCCAAGAGCAGTACTTC.

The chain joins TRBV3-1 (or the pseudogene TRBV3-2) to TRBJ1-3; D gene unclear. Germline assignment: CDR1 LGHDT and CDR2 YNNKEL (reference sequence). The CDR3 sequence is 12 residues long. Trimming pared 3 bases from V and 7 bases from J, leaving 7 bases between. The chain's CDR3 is CASSHVRNTIYF. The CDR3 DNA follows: TGTGCCAGCAGCCACGTACGGAACACCATATATTTT.

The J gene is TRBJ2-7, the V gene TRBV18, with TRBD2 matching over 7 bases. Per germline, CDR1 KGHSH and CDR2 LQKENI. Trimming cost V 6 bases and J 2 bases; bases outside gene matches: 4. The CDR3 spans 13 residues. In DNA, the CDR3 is TGTGCCAGCTCGCCCGGGGGGACCTACGAGCAGTACGTC. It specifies CASSPGGTYEQYV.

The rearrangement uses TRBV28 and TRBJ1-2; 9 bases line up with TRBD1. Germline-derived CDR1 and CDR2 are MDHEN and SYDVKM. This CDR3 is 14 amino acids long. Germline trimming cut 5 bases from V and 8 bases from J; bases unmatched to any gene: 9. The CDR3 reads CASSTPGQGYGYTF. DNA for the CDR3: TGTGCCAGCAGTACCCCGGGACAGGGATACGGCTACACCTTC.

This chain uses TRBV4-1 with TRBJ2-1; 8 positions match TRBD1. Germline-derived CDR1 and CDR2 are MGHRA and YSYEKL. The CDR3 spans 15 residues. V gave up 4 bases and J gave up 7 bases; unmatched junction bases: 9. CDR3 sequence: CASSLLGQGRNEQFF. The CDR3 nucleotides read TGCGCCAGCAGCCTCCTAGGACAGGGAAGGAATGAGCAGTTCTTC.

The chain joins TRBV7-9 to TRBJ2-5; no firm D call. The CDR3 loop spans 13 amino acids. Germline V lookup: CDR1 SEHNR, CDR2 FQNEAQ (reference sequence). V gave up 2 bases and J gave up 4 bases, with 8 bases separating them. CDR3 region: CASSLISLETQYF. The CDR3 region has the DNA TGTGCCAGCAGCTTAATTTCCCTAGAGACCCAGTACTTC.

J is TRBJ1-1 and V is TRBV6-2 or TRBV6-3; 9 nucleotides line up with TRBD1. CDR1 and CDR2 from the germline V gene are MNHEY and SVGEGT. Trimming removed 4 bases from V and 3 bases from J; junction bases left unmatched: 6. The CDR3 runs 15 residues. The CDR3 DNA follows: TGTGCCAGCAGTTCCCCGGGACAGGGAGACACTGAAGCTTTCTTT. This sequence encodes CASSSPGQGDTEAFF.

The DNA for the CDR3 is TGTGCCAGCAGCTTCGACACCGGGGAGCTGTTTTTT. Amino acids: CASSFDTGELFF. J is TRBJ2-2 and V is TRBV7-3, with no clear D. Trimming left V 3 bases short and J 3 bases short, with 2 bases between. Germline V gene sequence: CDR1 SGHTA, CDR2 FQGTGA. The length of the CDR3 is 12 residues.

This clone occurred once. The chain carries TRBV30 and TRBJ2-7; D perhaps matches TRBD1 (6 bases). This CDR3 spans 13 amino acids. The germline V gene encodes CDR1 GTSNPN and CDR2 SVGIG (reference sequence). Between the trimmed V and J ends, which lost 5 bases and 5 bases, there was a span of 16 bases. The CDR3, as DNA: TGTGCCTGGCAAAGGGACCCAGGGGACGAGCAGTACTTC. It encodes CAWQRDPGDEQYF.

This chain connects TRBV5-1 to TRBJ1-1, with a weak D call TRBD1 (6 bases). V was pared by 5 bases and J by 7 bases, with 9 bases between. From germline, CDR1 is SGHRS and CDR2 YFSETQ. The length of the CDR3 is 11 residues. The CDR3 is CASSLGGEAFF. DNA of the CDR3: TGCGCCAGCAGTTTAGGGGGTGAAGCTTTCTTT.

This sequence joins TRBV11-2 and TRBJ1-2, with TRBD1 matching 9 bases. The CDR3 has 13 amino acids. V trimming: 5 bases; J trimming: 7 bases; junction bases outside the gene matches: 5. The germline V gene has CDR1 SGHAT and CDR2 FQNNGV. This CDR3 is CASSPGQGGGYTF. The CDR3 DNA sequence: TGTGCCAGCAGCCCGGGACAGGGAGGTGGCTACACCTTC. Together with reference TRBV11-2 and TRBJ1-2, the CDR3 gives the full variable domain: EAGVAQSPRYKIIEKRQSVAFWCNPISGHATLYWYQQILGQGPKLLIQFQNNGVVDDSQLPKDRFSAERLKGVDSTLKIQPAKLEDSAVYLCASSPGQGGGYTFGSGTRLTVV.

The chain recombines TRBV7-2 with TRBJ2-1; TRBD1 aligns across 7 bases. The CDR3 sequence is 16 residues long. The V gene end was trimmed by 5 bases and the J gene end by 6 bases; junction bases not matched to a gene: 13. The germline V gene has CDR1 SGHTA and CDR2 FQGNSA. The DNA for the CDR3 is TGTGCCAGCAGCCCAACCGGGACAGCCTTCTTCAATGAGCAGTTCTTC. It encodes CASSPTGTAFFNEQFF.

The CDR3 nucleotides are TGTGCCTGGAGTCCGCGGGCAGGGGGAGCTTTCTTT. The encoded protein is CAWSPRAGGAFF. This chain links TRBV30 with TRBJ1-1, with 7 positions matching TRBD1. CDR3 length equals 12 residues. J gave up 10 bases and V 2 bases, and 7 bases lay outside the gene matches. Germline CDR1 and CDR2: GTSNPN and SVGIG (reference sequence).

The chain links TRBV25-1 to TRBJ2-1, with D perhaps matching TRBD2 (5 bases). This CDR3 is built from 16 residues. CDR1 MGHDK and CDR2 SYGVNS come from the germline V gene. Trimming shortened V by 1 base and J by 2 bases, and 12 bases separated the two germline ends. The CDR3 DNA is TGTGCCAGCAGTGAATCGGGGTCGCCCCCCTACAATGAGCAGTTCTTC. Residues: CASSESGSPPYNEQFF.